The 27 T cell receptor beta chains reported below all come from one sample, sequenced in a study of control samples from healthy donors and cancer patients. Only in-frame clones appear in the TCRdb table, and some are missing; sequencing was by immunoSEQ multiplex PCR. Here the sample spans around 150,000 clones, roughly 89% being singletons. The sequencing input was blood. The receptors derive from a man younger than 45 in good health.

This chain joins TRBV19 and TRBJ2-2; D is ambiguous. This CDR3 has 13 amino acids. CDR1 and CDR2 (germline): LNHDA, SQIVND (reference sequence). The V gene lost 0 bases and the J gene lost 6 bases, with 5 bases spanning the gap. CDR3 nucleotides: TGTGCCAGTAGTATAGAGGGGTCCGGGGAGCTGTTTTTT. Translating it yields CASSIEGSGELFF.

Notes on this clone: The sample holds other DNA sequences that translate to the same CDR3. The chain combines TRBV5-4 with TRBJ2-5; no definite D call. Per germline, CDR1 SGHNT and CDR2 YYREEE (reference sequence). Trimming removed 5 bases at V and 3 bases at J, with 5 bases between. The CDR3 loop spans 11 amino acids. The CDR3 reads CASSLKETQYF. CDR3 DNA sequence: TGTGCCAGCAGTTTAAAAGAGACCCAGTACTTC. The variable domain in full, completed from reference TRBV5-4 and TRBJ2-5, reads ETGVTQSPTHLIKTRGQQVTLRCSSQSGHNTVSWYQQALGQGPQFIFQYYREEENGRGNFPPRFSGLQFPNYSSELNVNALELDDSALYLCASSLKETQYFGPGTRLLVL.

The chain uses TRBV6-2 or TRBV6-3 and TRBJ2-5, with 8 nucleotides matching TRBD2. This CDR3 has 18 residues. Trimming took 2 bases from V and 0 from J; bases not matched to a gene: 11. Germline assignment: CDR1 MNHEY and CDR2 SVGEGT. Written as DNA, the CDR3 is TGTGCCAGCAGTTACCCAGGACCCACTAGCGGATACCAAGAGACCCAGTACTTC. Its protein product is CASSYPGPTSGYQETQYF.

The J gene is TRBJ2-1, the V gene TRBV10-3; TRBD2 matches 13 bases. Germline assignment: CDR1 ENHRY and CDR2 SYGVKD. The CDR3 has 15 amino acids. J lost 9 bases, V lost 4 bases, and 6 bases had no gene match. CDR3 sequence: CAISGTSGGASEQFF. The CDR3 bases are TGTGCCATCAGTGGTACTAGCGGGGGGGCGAGTGAGCAGTTCTTC.

This chain links TRBV10-3 with TRBJ2-3; possibly TRBD1 for D (6 bases). Germline-derived CDR1 and CDR2 are ENHRY and SYGVKD. The germline V and J ends were trimmed by 6 bases and 6 bases, with 16 bases remaining between them. The CDR3 has 14 residues. The CDR3 protein is CAISQGPRSDTQYF. The CDR3 region has the DNA TGTGCCATCAGCCAGGGGCCGCGCTCGGATACGCAGTATTTT.

A note on this clone: Relative to the germline gene, one junction end is altered; a read error may explain this. The chain couples TRBV28 to TRBJ1-5; D is ambiguous. Germline V gives CDR1 MDHEN, CDR2 SYDVKM. The CDR3 length is 13 residues. Here the CDR3 DNA reads TGTGCCAGCAGTTTTCCCCCCTATCAGCTCCAGCATTTT. This gives the protein CASSFPPYQLQHF.

The table lists this clone with a count of one. The chain has TRBV5-1 and TRBJ1-3; D is uncertain. The germline V and J ends were trimmed by 0 bases and 3 bases, with 16 bases remaining between them. The CDR3 loop spans 17 amino acids. CDR1 and CDR2 (germline): SGHRS, YFSETQ. CDR3 in DNA: TGCGCCAGCAGCTTGGAAGGTGTGAATTACGGTGGAAACACCATATATTTT. Translation gives CASSLEGVNYGGNTIYF.

The chain recombines TRBV11-2 with TRBJ2-5, with D perhaps TRBD1 (5 bases). Germline CDR1 SGHAT, CDR2 FQNNGV. The CDR3 runs to 15 residues. The V gene lost 5 bases and the J gene lost 0 bases, with 13 bases spanning the gap. The CDR3 sequence: CASSPRQLHQETQYF. The CDR3 nucleotides are TGTGCCAGCAGCCCCCGACAGTTACACCAAGAGACCCAGTACTTC.

The chain links TRBV15 to TRBJ1-4; no firm D call. There are 13 residues in the CDR3. V was clipped by 8 bases and J by 2 bases, with 9 bases between them. Germline V lookup: CDR1 LNHNV, CDR2 YYDKDF (reference sequence). CDR3 sequence (DNA): TGTGCCACCGGAAGGACGACTAATGAAAAACTGTTTTTT. Translated: CATGRTTNEKLFF.

V usage is TRBV5-6 and J usage is TRBJ1-5; D may be TRBD1 (6 bases). The CDR3 consists of 17 residues. The V end lost 3 bases, the J end lost 3 bases, and 19 bases lay between the germline ends. Germline V gives CDR1 SGHDT, CDR2 YYEEEE. The CDR3: CASSSWGRGGDNQPQHF. CDR3 nucleotide sequence: TGTGCCAGCAGCTCTTGGGGGAGGGGGGGCGACAATCAGCCCCAGCATTTT.

This clone has a single count. The CDR3 is CASSFVQGRQPQHF. CDR3 nucleotide sequence: TGTGCCAGCAGTTTCGTCCAGGGTCGTCAGCCCCAGCATTTT. The genes are TRBV28 and TRBJ1-5, with D possibly matching TRBD1 (5 bases). V lost 3 bases, J lost 6 bases, and 12 bases lay in between. This CDR3 is built from 14 residues. CDR1 and CDR2 from the germline V gene are MDHEN and SYDVKM.

This clone showed up just once. The chain uses TRBV28 and TRBJ1-5; D call uncertain. This CDR3 spans 13 amino acids. V was cut by 7 bases and J by 0 bases, with 7 bases left in between. Looked up from germline, CDR1 is MDHEN and CDR2 is SYDVKM. CDR3 sequence: CASTSNSNQPQHF. In DNA form, the CDR3 reads TGTGCCAGCACCTCGAATAGCAATCAGCCCCAGCATTTT.

The chain combines TRBV18 with TRBJ1-5; D not certain. Trimming cost V 2 bases and J 1 base, with 6 bases left between them. The CDR3 is 14 residues long. In germline, CDR1 is KGHSH, CDR2 LQKENI. The DNA of the CDR3 is TGTGCCAGCTCACCAGTTGGGAGCAATCAGCCCCAGCATTTT. Its protein is CASSPVGSNQPQHF.

The V gene is TRBV19, the J gene TRBJ1-1; D unresolved. V was trimmed by 1 base and J by 0 bases, leaving 9 bases between them. Germline values: CDR1 LNHDA, CDR2 SQIVND (reference sequence). CDR3 length: 15 residues. The DNA of the CDR3 is TGTGCCAGTAGTATAGGGAATACAGTGAACACTGAAGCTTTCTTT. This gives the protein CASSIGNTVNTEAFF.

The V call is TRBV11-3, the J call TRBJ2-3; TRBD1 matches at 7 bases. The length of the CDR3 is 16 residues. The germline V gene encodes CDR1 SGHNT and CDR2 YENEEA. V was clipped by 6 bases and J by 2 bases; unmatched bases: 11. The CDR3 DNA is TGTGCCAGCAGTTCACCGACAGGGAGAACCACAGATACGCAGTATTTT. This sequence encodes CASSSPTGRTTDTQYF. The full variable domain, rest sourced from reference TRBV11-3 and TRBJ2-3, is EAGVVQSPRYKIIEKKQPVAFWCNPISGHNTLYWYLQNLGQGPELLIRYENEEAVDDSQLPKDRFSAERLKGVDSTLKIQPAELGDSAVYLCASSSPTGRTTDTQYFGPGTRLTVL.

The chain uses TRBV7-2 and TRBJ1-1, with unresolved D. The V gene's germline CDR1 is SGHTA and CDR2 FQGNSA. The CDR3 sequence is 13 residues long. Trimming stripped 4 bases from V and 6 bases from J, with 12 bases between. CDR3 nucleotides: TGTGCCAGCAGCTCTTACTTGGATGCTGAAGCTTTCTTT. As protein: CASSSYLDAEAFF.

The rearrangement uses TRBV7-2 and TRBJ1-2; D is undetermined. The CDR3 is made up of 13 amino acids. Trimming removed 5 bases at V and 1 base at J, with 8 bases between. The germline gives CDR1 SGHTA, CDR2 FQGNSA. The chain's CDR3 is CASSPENNYGYTF. Written as DNA, the CDR3 is TGTGCCAGCAGCCCCGAGAATAACTATGGCTACACCTTC.

Concerning this clone itself: Different DNA sequences within this sample yield the same CDR3. This CDR3 reads CASSRDYSSYNEQFF. CDR3 sequence (DNA): TGTGCCAGCAGCAGAGATTATAGCTCCTACAATGAGCAGTTCTTC. This chain links TRBV7-2 with TRBJ2-1; no reliable D call. Germline CDR1 SGHTA, CDR2 FQGNSA. Trimming left V 5 bases short and J 0 bases short, with 11 bases between. The CDR3 is 15 residues long. The full variable domain, with the rest looked up from reference TRBV7-2 and TRBJ2-1, is GAGVSQSPSNKVTEKGKDVELRCDPISGHTALYWYRQSLGQGLEFLIYFQGNSAPDKSGLPSDRFSAERTGGSVSTLTIQRTQQEDSAVYLCASSRDYSSYNEQFFGPGTRLTVL.

V usage is TRBV28 and J usage is TRBJ2-1; 14 bases line up with TRBD2. The CDR3 has 15 amino acids. Germline V gene lookup returns CDR1 MDHEN and CDR2 SYDVKM. V shed 2 bases and J 6 bases; nucleotides not matched to a gene: 0. The DNA for the CDR3 is TGTGCCAGCAGTTTAGGACTAGCGGGAGGCAATGAGCAGTTCTTC. Protein sequence: CASSLGLAGGNEQFF.

This clone occurred once. This sequence joins TRBV7-8 and TRBJ2-1, with TRBD2 matching over 12 bases. The V gene's germline CDR1 is SGHVS and CDR2 FQNEAQ. V lost 5 bases and J lost 6; bases outside the gene matches: 5. The CDR3 has 15 amino acids. This CDR3 is CASSPQTSGSNEQFF. Here the CDR3 DNA reads TGTGCCAGCAGCCCCCAGACTAGCGGGAGCAATGAGCAGTTCTTC.

The V call is TRBV5-1, the J call TRBJ2-7, with D unresolved. V was trimmed by 9 bases and J by 3 bases, leaving 4 bases between them. The CDR3 length is 9 residues. Per the germline V gene, CDR1 is SGHRS and CDR2 is YFSETQ. CDR3 loop: CATDYEQYF. CDR3 DNA sequence: TGCGCCACTGACTACGAGCAGTACTTC. Looking up the rest from reference TRBV5-1 and TRBJ2-7 gives the full variable domain: KAGVTQTPRYLIKTRGQQVTLSCSPISGHRSVSWYQQTPGQGLQFLFEYFSETQRNKGNFPGRFSGRQFSNSRSEMNVSTLELGDSALYLCATDYEQYFGPGTRLTVT.

The V gene is TRBV29-1, the J gene TRBJ2-5, with 8 bases aligning to TRBD1. Germline V CDR1 and CDR2: SQVTM, ANQGSEA. Losses at the gene ends were 8 bases for V and 5 bases for J; bases not matched to a gene: 10. The CDR3 has 13 amino acids. Here the CDR3 DNA reads TGCAGCTCCCGGACAGGGAGTTCGGAGACCCAGTACTTC. Protein sequence: CSSRTGSSETQYF.

V is TRBV3-1 (or the pseudogene TRBV3-2) and J is TRBJ2-5; possible D gene TRBD1, 5 bases. From germline, CDR1 is LGHDT and CDR2 YNNKEL (reference sequence). CDR3 size: 14 residues. V was pared by 6 bases and J by 2 bases, with 13 bases between. The CDR3 sequence: CASRPTVGQETQYF. CDR3 nucleotide sequence: TGTGCCAGCAGGCCGACAGTAGGGCAAGAGACCCAGTACTTC.

DNA of the CDR3: TGTGCCAGCAGCCAAGTCCCTAGAACAGCGTTCTCTGGAAACACCATATATTTT. Translated, it gives CASSQVPRTAFSGNTIYF. The chain uses TRBV3-1 (or the pseudogene TRBV3-2) and TRBJ1-3; D gene unclear. The CDR3 is made up of 18 amino acids. Trimming took 1 base from V and 0 from J, leaving 16 bases between them. Germline V gene lookup returns CDR1 LGHDT and CDR2 YNNKEL (reference sequence).

The chain links TRBV12-3 or TRBV12-4 to TRBJ2-5, with 7 bases fitting TRBD2. CDR3 length equals 13 residues. Unmatched junction bases numbered 3, after V lost 3 bases and J lost 5 bases. CDR3 bases: TGTGCCAGCAGTTTGACTAGCCGGGAGACCCAGTACTTC. Translation gives CASSLTSRETQYF.

The gene calls are TRBV4-2 and TRBJ2-5, with 9 bases aligning to TRBD2. Germline V lookup: CDR1 LGHNA, CDR2 YNFKEQ. The CDR3 is 16 residues long. V lost 4 bases to trimming and J lost 0 bases; unmatched junction nucleotides: 6. The CDR3 DNA reads as TGTGCCAGCAGCCGATTTAGCGGGGGCGACCAAGAGACCCAGTACTTC. The encoded protein is CASSRFSGGDQETQYF.

This clone was detected only once. V is TRBV7-8 and J is TRBJ1-1; D ambiguous. Trimming stripped 1 base from V and 4 bases from J, with 7 bases between. The CDR3 loop spans 13 amino acids. CDR1 and CDR2 (germline): SGHVS, FQNEAQ. CDR3 DNA: TGTGCCAGCAGCTTAGTATTCTCCACTGAAGCTTTCTTT. It specifies CASSLVFSTEAFF.